This T cell receptor (beta chain) stems from a study of early T cells in non-severe SARS-CoV-2 infection. General study results and limits: Clonotype matching in VDJdb favored anti-spike CD8 responses and did not capture private and CD4 specificities.

Germline V gene sequence: CDR1 SGHAT, CDR2 FQNNGV. V was pared by 0 bases and J by 8 bases, with 13 bases between. There are 14 residues in the CDR3. Unique molecular identifiers were added to individual cDNA molecules. Each CDR3 protein is one row after TCRdb ran MiXCR on the 5' RACE reads. Here the sample spans 70,000 to 95,000 distinct CDR3 sequences, about 14% being singletons. The table lists this clonotype with a few counts. What it binds is unknown. The sample consisted of whole blood. This clonotype originated in an adult who was a healthcare worker with PCR-confirmed SARS-CoV-2 infection or an uninfected control (not recorded which). The J gene is TRBJ1-2, the V gene TRBV11-2; D remains ambiguous. The CDR3 nucleotides read TGTGCCAGCAGCTTAGACGGGTACTATGAGGGCTACACCTTC. Encoded protein: CASSLDGYYEGYTF.